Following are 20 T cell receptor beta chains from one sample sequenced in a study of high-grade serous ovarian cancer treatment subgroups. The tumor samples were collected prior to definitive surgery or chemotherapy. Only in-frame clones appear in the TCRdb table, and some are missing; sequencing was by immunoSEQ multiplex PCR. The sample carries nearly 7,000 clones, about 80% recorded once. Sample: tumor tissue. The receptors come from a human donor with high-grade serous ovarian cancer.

CDR3 amino acids: CASSLKGGASYEQYF. The DNA for the CDR3 is TGTGCCAGCAGCTTAAAGGGGGGCGCGTCCTACGAGCAGTACTTC. The rearrangement joins TRBV7-2 to TRBJ2-7, with D perhaps assigned TRBD1 or TRBD2 (6 bases each). Looked up from germline, CDR1 is SGHTA and CDR2 is FQGNSA. The length of the CDR3 is 15 residues. V gave up 2 bases and J gave up 1 base, with 12 bases separating them.

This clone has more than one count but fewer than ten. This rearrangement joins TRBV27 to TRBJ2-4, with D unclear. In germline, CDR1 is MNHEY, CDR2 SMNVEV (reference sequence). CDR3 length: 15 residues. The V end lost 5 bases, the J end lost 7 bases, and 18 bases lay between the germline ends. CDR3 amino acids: CASSASGSKVNIQYF. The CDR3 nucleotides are TGTGCCAGCAGTGCTTCCGGGTCTAAGGTGAACATTCAGTACTTC.

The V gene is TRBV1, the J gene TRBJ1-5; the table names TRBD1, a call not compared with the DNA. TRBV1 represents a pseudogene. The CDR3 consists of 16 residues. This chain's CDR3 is CTSSPSPAVGDQPQHF. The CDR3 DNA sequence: TGCACCAGCAGCCCCTCCCCCGCAGTAGGGGATCAGCCCCAGCATTTT.

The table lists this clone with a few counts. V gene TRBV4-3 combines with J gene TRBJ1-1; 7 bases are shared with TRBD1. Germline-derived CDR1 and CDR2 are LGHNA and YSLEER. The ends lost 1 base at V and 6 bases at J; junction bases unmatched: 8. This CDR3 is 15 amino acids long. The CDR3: CASSQASTGTAEAFF. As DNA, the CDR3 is TGCGCCAGCAGCCAAGCGTCGACAGGGACCGCTGAAGCTTTCTTT.

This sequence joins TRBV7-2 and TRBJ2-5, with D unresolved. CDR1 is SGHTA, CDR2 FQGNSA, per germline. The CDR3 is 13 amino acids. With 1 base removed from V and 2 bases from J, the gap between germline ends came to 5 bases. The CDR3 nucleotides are TGTGCCAGCAGCTTAGACTGGCAAGAGACCCAGTACTTC. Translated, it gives CASSLDWQETQYF.

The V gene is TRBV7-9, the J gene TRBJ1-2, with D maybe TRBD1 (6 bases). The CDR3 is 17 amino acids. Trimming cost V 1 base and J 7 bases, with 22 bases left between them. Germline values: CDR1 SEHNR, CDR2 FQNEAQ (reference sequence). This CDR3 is CASSLGAPQGDLSGYTF. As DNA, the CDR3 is TGTGCCAGCAGCTTAGGTGCTCCACAGGGTGACTTGAGTGGCTACACCTTC. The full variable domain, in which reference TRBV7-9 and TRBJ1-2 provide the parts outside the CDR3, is DTGVSQNPRHKITKRGQNVTFRCDPISEHNRLYWYRQTLGQGPEFLTYFQNEAQLEKSRLLSDRFSAERPKGSFSTLEIQRTEQGDSAMYLCASSLGAPQGDLSGYTFGSGTRLTVV.

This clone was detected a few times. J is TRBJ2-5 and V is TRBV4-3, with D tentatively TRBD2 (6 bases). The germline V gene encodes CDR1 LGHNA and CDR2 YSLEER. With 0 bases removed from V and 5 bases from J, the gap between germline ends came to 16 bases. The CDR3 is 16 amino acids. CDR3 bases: TGCGCCAGCAGCCAAGACCCGCGAGCGGGCGGTGAGACCCAGTACTTC. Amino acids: CASSQDPRAGGETQYF.

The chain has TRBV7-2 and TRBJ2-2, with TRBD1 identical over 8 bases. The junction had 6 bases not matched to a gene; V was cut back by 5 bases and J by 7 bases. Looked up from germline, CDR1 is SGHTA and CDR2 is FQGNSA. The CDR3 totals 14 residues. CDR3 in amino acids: CASSPRQGSGELFF. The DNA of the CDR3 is TGTGCCAGCAGCCCCCGACAGGGGAGCGGGGAGCTGTTTTTT.

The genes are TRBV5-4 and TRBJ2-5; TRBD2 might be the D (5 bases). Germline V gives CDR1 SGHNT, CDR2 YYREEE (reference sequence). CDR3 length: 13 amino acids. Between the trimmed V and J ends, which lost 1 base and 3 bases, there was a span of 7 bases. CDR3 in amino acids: CASSLKGEETQYF. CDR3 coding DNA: TGTGCCAGCAGCTTGAAGGGAGAAGAGACCCAGTACTTC. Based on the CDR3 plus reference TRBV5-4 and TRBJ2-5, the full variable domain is ETGVTQSPTHLIKTRGQQVTLRCSSQSGHNTVSWYQQALGQGPQFIFQYYREEENGRGNFPPRFSGLQFPNYSSELNVNALELDDSALYLCASSLKGEETQYFGPGTRLLVL.

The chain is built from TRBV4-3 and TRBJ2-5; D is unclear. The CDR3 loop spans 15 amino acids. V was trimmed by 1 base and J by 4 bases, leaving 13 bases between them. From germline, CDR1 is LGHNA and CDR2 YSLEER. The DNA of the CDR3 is TGCGCCAGCAGCCAAGGGCCAGGAGCAGGAGAGACCCAGTACTTC. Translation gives CASSQGPGAGETQYF.

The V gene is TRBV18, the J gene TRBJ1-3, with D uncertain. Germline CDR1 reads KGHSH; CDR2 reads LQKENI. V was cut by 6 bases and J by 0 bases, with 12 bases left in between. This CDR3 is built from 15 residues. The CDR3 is CASSDDPSSGNTIYF. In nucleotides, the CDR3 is TGTGCCAGCTCCGATGACCCCAGCTCTGGAAACACCATATATTTT. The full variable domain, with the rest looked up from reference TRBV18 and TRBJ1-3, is NAGVMQNPRHLVRRRGQEARLRCSPMKGHSHVYWYRQLPEEGLKFMVYLQKENIIDESGMPKERFSAEFPKEGPSILRIQQVVRGDSAAYFCASSDDPSSGNTIYFGEGSWLTVV.

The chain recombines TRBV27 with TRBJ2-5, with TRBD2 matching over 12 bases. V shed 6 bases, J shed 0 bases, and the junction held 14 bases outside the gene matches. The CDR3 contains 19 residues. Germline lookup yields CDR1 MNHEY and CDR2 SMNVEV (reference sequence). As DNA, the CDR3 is TGTGCCAGCAGCCAATACGCCCCCACTAGCGGGGGGTACCAAGAGACCCAGTACTTC. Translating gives CASSQYAPTSGGYQETQYF.

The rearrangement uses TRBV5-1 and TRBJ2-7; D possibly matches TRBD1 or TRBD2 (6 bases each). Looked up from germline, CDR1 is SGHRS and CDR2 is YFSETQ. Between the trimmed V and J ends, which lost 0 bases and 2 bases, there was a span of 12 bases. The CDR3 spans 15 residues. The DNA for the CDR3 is TGCGCCAGCAGCTTGGCCGGCGGGGACACCTACGAGCAGTACTTC. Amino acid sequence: CASSLAGGDTYEQYF.

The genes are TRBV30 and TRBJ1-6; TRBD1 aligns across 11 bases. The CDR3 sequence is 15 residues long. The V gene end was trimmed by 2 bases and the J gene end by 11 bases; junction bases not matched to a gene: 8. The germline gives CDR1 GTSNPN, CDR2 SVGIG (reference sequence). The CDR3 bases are TGTGCCTGGAGTTCCGGGACAGGGGGACTTACACCCCTCCACTTT. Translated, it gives CAWSSGTGGLTPLHF.

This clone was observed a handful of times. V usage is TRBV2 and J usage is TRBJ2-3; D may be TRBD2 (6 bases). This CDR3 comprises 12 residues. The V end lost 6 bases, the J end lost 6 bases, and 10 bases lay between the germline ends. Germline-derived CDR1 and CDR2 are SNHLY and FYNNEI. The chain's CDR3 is CASRGGWDTQYF. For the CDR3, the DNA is TGTGCCAGCAGGGGGGGTTGGGATACGCAGTATTTT. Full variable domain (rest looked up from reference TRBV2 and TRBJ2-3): EPEVTQTPSHQVTQMGQEVILRCVPISNHLYFYWYRQILGQKVEFLVSFYNNEISEKSEIFDDQFSVERPDGSNFTLKIRSTKLEDSAMYFCASRGGWDTQYFGPGTRLTVL.

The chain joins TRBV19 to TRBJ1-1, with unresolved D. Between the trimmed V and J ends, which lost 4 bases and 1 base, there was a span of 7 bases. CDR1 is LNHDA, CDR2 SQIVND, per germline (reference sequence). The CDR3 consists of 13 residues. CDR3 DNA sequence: TGTGCCAGTAGTAGGGCAGCGAACACTGAAGCTTTCTTT. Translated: CASSRAANTEAFF.

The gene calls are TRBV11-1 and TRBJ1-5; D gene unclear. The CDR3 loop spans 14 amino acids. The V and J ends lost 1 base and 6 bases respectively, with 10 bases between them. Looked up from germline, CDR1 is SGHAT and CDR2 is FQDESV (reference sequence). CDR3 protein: CASSLDKARQPQHF. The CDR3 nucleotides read TGTGCCAGCAGCTTAGACAAAGCCCGTCAGCCCCAGCATTTT.

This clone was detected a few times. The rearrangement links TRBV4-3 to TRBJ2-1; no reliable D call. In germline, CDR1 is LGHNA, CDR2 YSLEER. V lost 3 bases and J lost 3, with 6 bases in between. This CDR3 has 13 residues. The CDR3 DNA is TGCGCCAGCAGCCAGGATATCTACAATGAGCAGTTCTTC. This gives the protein CASSQDIYNEQFF.

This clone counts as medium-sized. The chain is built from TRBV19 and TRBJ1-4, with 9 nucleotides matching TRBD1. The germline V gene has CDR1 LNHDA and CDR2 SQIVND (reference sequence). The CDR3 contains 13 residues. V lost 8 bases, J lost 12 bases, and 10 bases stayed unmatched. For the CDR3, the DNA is TGTGCCAGTGCCATTGCACAGGGGGCAGAACTGTTTTTT. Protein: CASAIAQGAELFF.

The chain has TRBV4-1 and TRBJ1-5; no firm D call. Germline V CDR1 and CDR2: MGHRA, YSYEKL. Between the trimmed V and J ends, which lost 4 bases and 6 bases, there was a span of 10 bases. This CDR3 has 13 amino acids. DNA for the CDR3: TGCGCCAGCAGCCTGCAACCTGGTCAGCCCCAGCATTTT. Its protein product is CASSLQPGQPQHF.